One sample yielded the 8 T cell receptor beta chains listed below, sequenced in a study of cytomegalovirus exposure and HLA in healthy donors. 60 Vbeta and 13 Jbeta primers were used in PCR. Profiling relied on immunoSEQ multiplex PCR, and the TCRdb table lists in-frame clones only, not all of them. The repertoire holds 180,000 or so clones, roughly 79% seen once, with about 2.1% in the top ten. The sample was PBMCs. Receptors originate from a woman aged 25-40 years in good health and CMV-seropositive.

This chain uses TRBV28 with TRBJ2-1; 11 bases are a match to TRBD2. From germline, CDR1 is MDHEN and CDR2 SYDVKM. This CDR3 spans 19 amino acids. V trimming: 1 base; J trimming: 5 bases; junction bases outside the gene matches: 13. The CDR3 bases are TGTGCCAGCAGTTTATCCCCCCATACACTAGCGGGGGCCAACAATGAGCAGTTCTTC. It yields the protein CASSLSPHTLAGANNEQFF.

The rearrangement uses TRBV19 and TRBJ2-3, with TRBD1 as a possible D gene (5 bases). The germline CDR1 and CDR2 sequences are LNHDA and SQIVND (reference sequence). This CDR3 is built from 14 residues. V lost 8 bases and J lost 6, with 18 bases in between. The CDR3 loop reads CASGINGAVDTQYF. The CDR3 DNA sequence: TGTGCCAGTGGGATTAATGGGGCCGTGGATACGCAGTATTTT.

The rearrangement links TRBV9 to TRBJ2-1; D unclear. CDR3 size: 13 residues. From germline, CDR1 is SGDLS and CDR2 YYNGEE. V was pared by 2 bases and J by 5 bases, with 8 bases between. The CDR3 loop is CASSVGTNNEQFF. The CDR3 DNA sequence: TGTGCCAGCAGCGTTGGCACCAACAATGAGCAGTTCTTC.

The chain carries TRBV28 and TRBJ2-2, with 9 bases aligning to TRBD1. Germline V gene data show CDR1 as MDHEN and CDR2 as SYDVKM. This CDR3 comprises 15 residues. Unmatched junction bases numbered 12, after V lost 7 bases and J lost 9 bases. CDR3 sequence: CASKTGGGTSRELFF. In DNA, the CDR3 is TGTGCCAGCAAAACAGGGGGCGGAACGAGCCGGGAGCTGTTTTTT.

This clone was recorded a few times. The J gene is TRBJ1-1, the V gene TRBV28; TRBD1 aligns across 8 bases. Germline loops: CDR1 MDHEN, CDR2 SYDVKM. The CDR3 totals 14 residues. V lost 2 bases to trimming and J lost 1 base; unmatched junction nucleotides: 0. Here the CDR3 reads CASSLTGGNTEAFF. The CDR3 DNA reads TGTGCCAGCAGTTTAACAGGGGGGAACACTGAAGCTTTCTTT.

The CDR3 region is CASSSRSAATNEKLFF. CDR3 nucleotide sequence: TGTGCCAGTAGTAGTCGGTCTGCTGCAACTAATGAAAAACTGTTTTTT. The rearrangement joins TRBV19 to TRBJ1-4, with D uncertain. Germline V gene lookup returns CDR1 LNHDA and CDR2 SQIVND (reference sequence). This CDR3 has 16 amino acids. V was cut by 4 bases and J by 0 bases, with 12 bases left in between.

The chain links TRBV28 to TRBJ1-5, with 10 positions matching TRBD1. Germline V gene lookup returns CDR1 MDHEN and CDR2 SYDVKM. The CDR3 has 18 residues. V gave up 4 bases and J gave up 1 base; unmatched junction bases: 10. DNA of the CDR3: TGTGCCAGCAGTTCCCTCAGGACAGGGGGTAGGAGCAATCAGCCCCAGCATTTT. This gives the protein CASSSLRTGGRSNQPQHF.

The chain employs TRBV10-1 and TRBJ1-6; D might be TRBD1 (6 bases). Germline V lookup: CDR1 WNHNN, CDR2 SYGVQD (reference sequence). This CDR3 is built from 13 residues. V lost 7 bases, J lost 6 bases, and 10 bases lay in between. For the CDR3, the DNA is TGCGCCAGCACAGGGGACCTTAATTCACCCCTCCACTTT. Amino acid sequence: CASTGDLNSPLHF.